The 25 T cell receptor beta chains below all came from one sample that was sequenced in a study of control samples from healthy donors and cancer patients. The method was immunoSEQ multiplex PCR; TCRdb's version includes in-frame clones alone and lacks a portion of them. The table includes roughly 120,000 clones, 87% detected once. Sequenced input: blood. These receptors all come from a man aged 25 to 40 in good health.

V gene TRBV10-3 combines with J gene TRBJ2-1; either TRBD1 or TRBD2 may fit D (7 bases each). With 4 bases removed from V and 0 bases from J, the gap between germline ends came to 10 bases. This CDR3 contains 15 residues. Germline lookup yields CDR1 ENHRY and CDR2 SYGVKD. CDR3: CAISAGGGSYNEQFF. The CDR3 bases are TGTGCCATCAGTGCAGGGGGGGGCTCCTACAATGAGCAGTTCTTC.

The V call is TRBV5-1, the J call TRBJ2-7; D unclear. The CDR3 has 14 residues. CDR1 SGHRS and CDR2 YFSETQ come from the germline V gene. Trimming cost V 4 bases and J 0 bases, with 11 bases left between them. Here the CDR3 DNA reads TGCGCCAGCAGCAAGGATCCTACCTCCTACGAGCAGTACTTC. This translates into CASSKDPTSYEQYF. Using reference TRBV5-1 and TRBJ2-7 for the parts outside the CDR3, the full variable domain is KAGVTQTPRYLIKTRGQQVTLSCSPISGHRSVSWYQQTPGQGLQFLFEYFSETQRNKGNFPGRFSGRQFSNSRSEMNVSTLELGDSALYLCASSKDPTSYEQYFGPGTRLTVT.

Worth noting for this clone: One end of the junction fails to match germline, which may point to a read error. Other nucleotide sequences in the sample specify the same CDR3. The CDR3 region has the DNA TGTGCCAGCAGTAGAGGGATCGGCAATCAGCCCCAGCATTTT. Its translation is CASSRGIGNQPQHF. V gene TRBV19 combines with J gene TRBJ1-5; unclear D gene. This CDR3 contains 14 residues. CDR1 and CDR2 from the germline V gene are LNHDA and SQIVND (reference sequence).

This sequence joins TRBV19 and TRBJ1-2, with 8 bases identical to TRBD1. With V trimmed by 4 bases and J by 6 bases, 4 bases remained unmatched. The CDR3 length is 13 residues. Germline CDR1 and CDR2: LNHDA and SQIVND (reference sequence). CDR3 bases: TGTGCCAGTAGTAGCACAGGGGGAGATGGCTACACCTTC. As protein: CASSSTGGDGYTF.

The V and J genes are TRBV20-1 and TRBJ1-2; possible D gene TRBD1, 5 bases. Germline V gene lookup returns CDR1 DFQATT and CDR2 SNEGSKA (reference sequence). The V and J ends lost 3 bases and 0 bases respectively, with 11 bases between them. The CDR3 has 14 amino acids. The CDR3 DNA follows: TGCAGTGCTAGTTTCGCAGGGACTAACTATGGCTACACCTTC. This codes for CSASFAGTNYGYTF.

The CDR3 nucleotides read TGTGCCAGCAGCGGAGGGGGGGGATATGGGAAGCAGTACTTC. Protein sequence: CASSGGGGYGKQYF. This chain joins TRBV4-2 and TRBJ2-7; the D gene is possibly TRBD2 (7 bases). Trimming shortened V by 5 bases and J by 8 bases, and 19 bases separated the two germline ends. This CDR3 has 14 amino acids. The germline V gene encodes CDR1 LGHNA and CDR2 YNFKEQ.

V gene TRBV27 combines with J gene TRBJ1-5; D remains unclear. Trimming pared 6 bases from V and 0 bases from J, leaving 6 bases between. The CDR3 covers 13 residues. The V gene's germline CDR1 is MNHEY and CDR2 SMNVEV (reference sequence). The CDR3 protein is CASRLYSNQPQHF. The DNA for the CDR3 is TGTGCCAGCAGACTCTATAGCAATCAGCCCCAGCATTTT.

The rearrangement uses TRBV5-1 and TRBJ2-2; possible D gene TRBD1, 5 bases. Trimming left V 5 bases short and J 2 bases short, with 19 bases between. The germline CDR1 and CDR2 sequences are SGHRS and YFSETQ. This CDR3 contains 17 residues. CDR3 in amino acids: CASSSLTLGANTGELFF. The CDR3 bases are TGCGCCAGCAGTTCCCTAACCTTAGGGGCTAACACCGGGGAGCTGTTTTTT. The full variable domain, rest sourced from reference TRBV5-1 and TRBJ2-2, is KAGVTQTPRYLIKTRGQQVTLSCSPISGHRSVSWYQQTPGQGLQFLFEYFSETQRNKGNFPGRFSGRQFSNSRSEMNVSTLELGDSALYLCASSSLTLGANTGELFFGEGSRLTVL.

The rearrangement links TRBV2 to TRBJ1-6, with unresolved D. The CDR3 totals 13 residues. The V end was cut by 7 bases, the J end by 7 bases, with 11 bases between. Germline V gives CDR1 SNHLY, CDR2 FYNNEI. CDR3 residues: CASNLLVNSPLHF. CDR3 DNA: TGTGCCAGCAACCTATTAGTAAATTCACCCCTCCACTTT.

This clone is a singleton in its sample. The chain employs TRBV19 and TRBJ1-2, with D possibly matching TRBD1 (5 bases). There are 14 residues in the CDR3. Trimming removed 5 bases at V and 1 base at J, with 11 bases between. Germline V CDR1 and CDR2: LNHDA, SQIVND (reference sequence). The DNA for the CDR3 is TGTGCCAGTAGTCTCCGGGGCCTTAACTATGGCTACACCTTC. It specifies CASSLRGLNYGYTF.

The V gene is TRBV6-5, the J gene TRBJ2-7; no firm D call. This CDR3 has 12 amino acids. V gave up 0 bases and J gave up 6 bases, with 6 bases separating them. Germline V gene data show CDR1 as MNHEY and CDR2 as SVGAGI. The CDR3 region is CASSYSNGEQYF. CDR3 nucleotides: TGTGCCAGCAGTTACTCGAATGGCGAGCAGTACTTC.

This clone occurred many times. J is TRBJ1-2 and V is TRBV27; possibly TRBD1 for D (6 bases). This CDR3 is 15 amino acids long. Trimming left V 6 bases short and J 0 bases short, with 14 bases between. Germline V gene sequence: CDR1 MNHEY, CDR2 SMNVEV (reference sequence). The CDR3 protein is CASSGRGTTNYGYTF. The DNA for the CDR3 is TGTGCCAGCAGCGGAAGGGGGACTACTAACTATGGCTACACCTTC.

This chain links TRBV4-2 with TRBJ1-4; tentatively, D is TRBD1 (6 bases). V lost 4 bases to trimming and J lost 7 bases, with 19 bases between them. The length of the CDR3 is 16 residues. CDR1 LGHNA and CDR2 YNFKEQ come from the germline V gene. CDR3 residues: CASSLQGGVVAEKLFF. The CDR3 region has the DNA TGTGCCAGCAGCCTACAAGGGGGGGTGGTGGCTGAAAAACTGTTTTTT.

This chain connects TRBV6-5 to TRBJ1-2; 7 bases map to TRBD1. V gave up 0 bases and J gave up 13 bases; unmatched junction bases: 17. The CDR3 contains 16 residues. CDR1 is MNHEY, CDR2 SVGAGI, per germline. The CDR3 sequence is CASSYSGTTGTEKSTF. Here the CDR3 DNA reads TGTGCCAGCAGTTACTCGGGGACGACCGGGACAGAGAAAAGCACCTTC.

This chain joins TRBV7-3 and TRBJ1-6; the D is unclear. CDR1 and CDR2 (germline): SGHTA, FQGTGA. This CDR3 is built from 13 residues. The ends were cut back, 2 bases at V and 7 bases at J, with 6 bases in the middle. Written as DNA, the CDR3 is TGTGCCAGCAGCTTAGACGGGAATTCACCCCTCCACTTT. Protein: CASSLDGNSPLHF.

This clone was detected only a few times. This specimen includes other DNA sequences encoding the same CDR3. The chain is built from TRBV5-8 and TRBJ2-6; TRBD1 might be the D (5 bases). Germline values: CDR1 SGHTS, CDR2 YDEGEE. This CDR3 spans 15 amino acids. With 3 bases removed from V and 1 base from J, the gap between germline ends came to 8 bases. The CDR3 sequence is CASSSQGSGANVLTF. The CDR3, as DNA: TGTGCCAGCAGCTCTCAGGGATCTGGGGCCAACGTCCTGACTTTC.

This chain uses TRBV10-2 with TRBJ1-2; D remains ambiguous. Trimming took off 8 bases at V and 2 bases at J, with 15 bases between the two ends. The CDR3 spans 14 residues. Germline CDR1 is WSHSY and CDR2 is SAAADI. CDR3 amino acids: CASWEEAVNYGYTF. The DNA for the CDR3 is TGCGCCAGCTGGGAGGAGGCAGTCAACTATGGCTACACCTTC.

This clone was recorded once. The V and J genes are TRBV5-1 and TRBJ2-1; weak D call: TRBD1 (5 bases). V was clipped by 4 bases and J by 8 bases, with 7 bases between them. CDR3 size: 11 residues. CDR1 SGHRS and CDR2 YFSETQ come from the germline V gene. CDR3 DNA sequence: TGCGCCAGCAGCATGACAGATGAGCAGTTCTTC. Translated, it gives CASSMTDEQFF. The variable domain in full, completed from reference TRBV5-1 and TRBJ2-1, reads KAGVTQTPRYLIKTRGQQVTLSCSPISGHRSVSWYQQTPGQGLQFLFEYFSETQRNKGNFPGRFSGRQFSNSRSEMNVSTLELGDSALYLCASSMTDEQFFGPGTRLTVL.

V and J are TRBV29-1 and TRBJ1-3, with TRBD1 matching over 8 bases. After removal of 6 bases from V and 4 bases from J, the junction contained 14 bases not matched to a gene. Germline V gene sequence: CDR1 SQVTM, CDR2 ANQGSEA. CDR3 length: 16 residues. In DNA form, the CDR3 reads TGCAGCGTCCGGGGCTACTGGACAGGGAAGGGAAACACCATATATTTT. It yields the protein CSVRGYWTGKGNTIYF.

This rearrangement joins TRBV11-3 to TRBJ1-1; D is unclear. Trimming removed 5 bases at V and 1 base at J, with 20 bases between. CDR1 is SGHNT and CDR2 is YENEEA in the germline V gene. This CDR3 spans 17 amino acids. This CDR3 reads CASSHFRSPEGNTEAFF. CDR3 DNA: TGTGCCAGCAGCCATTTTCGGTCCCCGGAAGGGAACACTGAAGCTTTCTTT.

J is TRBJ2-1 and V is TRBV12-3 or TRBV12-4; D not certain. This CDR3 contains 13 residues. V gave up 3 bases and J gave up 9 bases, with 12 bases separating them. The CDR3 spells CASSFWPDGEQFF. CDR3 DNA sequence: TGTGCCAGCAGTTTCTGGCCCGACGGTGAGCAGTTCTTC.

The chain links TRBV6-6 to TRBJ1-5; D is ambiguous. Germline CDR1 is MNHNY and CDR2 is SVGAGI (reference sequence). The CDR3 sequence is 13 residues long. Trimming pared 4 bases from V and 1 base from J, leaving 5 bases between. Written as DNA, the CDR3 is TGTGCCAGCAGTTTCGACAGCAATCAGCCCCAGCATTTT. This gives the protein CASSFDSNQPQHF.

The V gene is TRBV7-8, the J gene TRBJ1-3; 10 nucleotides match TRBD1. The CDR3 runs to 16 residues. CDR1 is SGHVS and CDR2 is FQNEAQ in the germline V gene. V trimming: 1 base; J trimming: 4 bases; junction bases outside the gene matches: 4. The CDR3 loop reads CASSLVGTGAGNTIYF. DNA for the CDR3: TGTGCCAGCAGCTTAGTCGGGACAGGGGCAGGAAACACCATATATTTT. The full variable domain, in which reference TRBV7-8 and TRBJ1-3 provide the parts outside the CDR3, is GAGVSQSPRYKVAKRGQDVALRCDPISGHVSLFWYQQALGQGPEFLTYFQNEAQLDKSGLPSDRFFAERPEGSVSTLKIQRTQQEDSAVYLCASSLVGTGAGNTIYFGEGSWLTVV.

The V call is TRBV5-1, the J call TRBJ1-1; D possibly corresponds to TRBD1 (5 bases). The ends were cut back, 4 bases at V and 5 bases at J, with 15 bases in the middle. Germline V gives CDR1 SGHRS, CDR2 YFSETQ. The CDR3 has 14 amino acids. DNA for the CDR3: TGCGCCAGCAGCAACGGGGCCGCGGGAACTGAAGCTTTCTTT. Translation gives CASSNGAAGTEAFF. The full variable domain, with the rest looked up from reference TRBV5-1 and TRBJ1-1, is KAGVTQTPRYLIKTRGQQVTLSCSPISGHRSVSWYQQTPGQGLQFLFEYFSETQRNKGNFPGRFSGRQFSNSRSEMNVSTLELGDSALYLCASSNGAAGTEAFFGQGTRLTVV.

This chain connects TRBV24-1 to TRBJ1-2, with D unresolved. CDR1 KGHDR and CDR2 SFDVKD come from the germline V gene. The CDR3 contains 11 residues. Trimming left V 2 bases short and J 4 bases short, with 1 base between. The CDR3 DNA reads as TGTGCCACCAGTGATTCCTATGGCTACACCTTC. Its protein product is CATSDSYGYTF.